This section outlines one TCR beta chain sequence together with its context. Antigen: not known. Produced via immunoSEQ multiplex PCR; TCRdb's table is partial and in-frame only. Among roughly 530,000 clones listed, 90% to 96% were seen once. This entry comes from a study of shared clonotypes between healthy human individuals. General study findings and limits: Few donors limited the genetic and exposure-history diversity represented. A handful of donors held approximately 4.6% of naive CD4 clonotypes in common.

The V segment lost 6 bases and the J segment 0 bases; nucleotides outside the gene matches: 6. Germline CDR1 reads LNHDA; CDR2 reads SQIVND (reference sequence). The CDR3 is made up of 16 amino acids. Sequenced material: naive CD4+ T cells sorted from blood. Regarding subset: CD45RA+ positively selected. V and J are TRBV19 and TRBJ1-1; 11 nucleotides align to TRBD1. The sequence was obtained from a woman aged 30 to 39 in good health. CDR3 amino acids: CASRFRDRGVNTEAFF. The CDR3 nucleotides are TGTGCCAGTAGATTCCGGGACAGGGGGGTGAACACTGAAGCTTTCTTT.